The sample holds many counts of the clone carrying this T cell receptor beta chain. What it binds is unknown. Presence of unique molecular identifiers characterized the TCR beta cDNA libraries. TCRdb reprocessed the PCR reads with MiXCR, giving one entry per CDR3 protein. Of about 180,000 distinct CDR3 sequences in the sample, about 29% were seen once. The data belong to a study of post-analysis software for immune sequencing data. The CDR3 loop spans 16 amino acids. Germline V CDR1 and CDR2: MNHEY, SVGAGI. Trimming removed 2 bases from V and 2 bases from J, with 16 bases in between. Study observations and caveats: The study found TRBV5-6, TRBV5-1 and TRBV20-1 among four to six TRBV segments more frequent in patients than controls.

The sample comprised blood. This chain joins TRBV6-5 and TRBJ2-7, with D perhaps TRBD2 (6 bases). This TCR was sampled from a girl aged 10-17 years with multiple sclerosis. CDR3 nucleotides: TGTGCCAGCAGTTACGGTTGGAGTAGCGGAGCCTACGAGCAGTACTTC. It yields the protein CASSYGWSSGAYEQYF.